Reported below is one TCR beta chain. Per germline, CDR1 DFQATT and CDR2 SNEGSKA (reference sequence). This CDR3 is 18 amino acids long. The junction had 13 bases not matched to a gene; V was cut back by 5 bases and J by 2 bases. The data were obtained in a study of CD8 T cells in ankylosing spondylitis. Each CDR3 protein is one row after TCRdb ran MiXCR on the 5' RACE reads. The table lists about 140,000 distinct CDR3 sequences, under 35% of them singletons, with about 6% in the top ten. The clonotype originates from a male donor with ankylosing spondylitis. Source material: synovial fluid, either unsorted or a sorted T cell fraction (not recorded which). This sequence joins TRBV20-1 and TRBJ2-1, with 12 bases that match TRBD2. The CDR3 is CSAARLAGARGTYNEQFF. The CDR3 DNA reads TGCAGTGCTGCTCGACTAGCGGGAGCACGGGGGACCTACAATGAGCAGTTCTTC.